The clone carrying this T cell receptor beta chain has ten or more counts. All unsorted peripheral T cells were captured because whole blood was used without fractionation. These data originate in a study of HIV-infected patients and healthy controls. Reverse transcription used around 480 ng RNA and constant-region primers for alpha and beta. Alpha and beta chain libraries were made separately by chain-specific third strand synthesis with multiplexing indices. One primer pair amplified all rearrangements per chain; each cDNA got molecular barcodes. Each CDR3 protein is one row after TCRdb ran MiXCR on the 5' RACE reads. The sample lists about 5,800 distinct CDR3 sequences; roughly 10% were seen once. The CDR3 loop spans 16 amino acids. The germline CDR1 and CDR2 sequences are KGHSH and LQKENI. The V gene end was trimmed by 1 base and the J gene end by 2 bases; junction bases not matched to a gene: 8.

This specimen was blood, taken before antiretroviral therapy. This TCR was sampled from an adult with HIV infection. The V and J genes are TRBV18 and TRBJ2-7; 7 bases match TRBD2. The DNA of the CDR3 is TGTGCCAGCTCACCACGTACGGGACTAAAAACCTACGAGCAGTACTTC. It yields the protein CASSPRTGLKTYEQYF.